Each of the 2 T cell receptor beta chains below was sequenced from the same sample in a study of shared clonotypes between healthy human individuals. The data were produced by immunoSEQ multiplex PCR, yet TCRdb's version contains in-frame clones alone and is incomplete. The table lists fewer than 350,000 clones, around 86% of them singletons. The material sequenced was memory CD8+ T cells sorted from blood. Subset of the sample: CD45RO+ cells pooled with CCR7-negative TemRA cells. The source of these receptors is a young man in good health.

This chain links TRBV29-1 with TRBJ1-1, with TRBD1 matching 7 bases. V shed 7 bases and J 0 bases; nucleotides not matched to a gene: 5. The CDR3 has 13 amino acids. Per germline, CDR1 SQVTM and CDR2 ANQGSEA. CDR3 DNA: TGCAGCGGCTGCAGGGGGATGAACACTGAAGCTTTCTTT. Encoded protein: CSGCRGMNTEAFF. The full variable domain, rest sourced from reference TRBV29-1 and TRBJ1-1, is SAVISQKPSRDICQRGTSLTIQCQVDSQVTMMFWYRQQPGQSLTLIATANQGSEATYESGFVIDKFPISRPNLTFSTLTVSNMSPEDSSIYLCSGCRGMNTEAFFGQGTRLTVV.

The gene calls are TRBV27 and TRBJ1-2; 7 bases are a match to TRBD1. With 5 bases clipped from V and 5 bases from J, the junction kept 8 bases outside the gene matches. CDR1 and CDR2 from the germline V gene are MNHEY and SMNVEV (reference sequence). This CDR3 contains 14 residues. The CDR3 DNA reads TGTGCCAGCAGTCCAACAGGGGCGTGGTATGGCTACACCTTC. It yields the protein CASSPTGAWYGYTF.